This T cell receptor beta chain is from a study of post-analysis software for immune sequencing data. Study-wide context: The disease courses covered relapsing-remitting, secondary progressive and progressive-relapsing multiple sclerosis. Study results and caveats: Relative to controls, patients with multiple sclerosis showed significantly lower normalized Chao1 diversity. Same-batch preparations were strongly co-clustered by F measure. TRBV5-6, TRBV5-1 and TRBV20-1 were among four or five TRBV segments more frequent in patients than controls.

Germline values: CDR1 MNHEY, CDR2 SMNVEV (reference sequence). This CDR3 comprises 14 residues. Trimming removed 6 bases from V and 3 bases from J, with 15 bases in between. Presence of unique molecular identifiers characterized the TCR beta cDNA libraries. T cells, roughly 0.95 to 10 million of them, yielded about half a million cDNA molecules. Via MiXCR, TCRdb re-called the PCR reads, giving one row per CDR3 protein. The table shows 800,000 to 950,000 distinct CDR3 sequences, with 53% occurring only once. This clonotype was picked up a small number of times. Its antigen is unknown. This clonotype originated in a girl aged 10-17 years with multiple sclerosis. This chain connects TRBV27 to TRBJ2-7; D possibly uses TRBD1 or TRBD2 (7 bases each). The sequencing sample was made of blood. The CDR3 bases are TGTGCCAGCAGCCAGGGGGGGGCCATCTACGAGCAGTACTTC. It translates to CASSQGGAIYEQYF.